This T cell receptor beta chain was sequenced during a study of monozygotic twins with inflammatory bowel disease. Each donor had approximately 2.4 ml of blood drawn. From 3,500 to 4,500 ng of total RNA, each TCR library was prepared. Reanalyzing the 5' RACE reads, TCRdb keeps one entry per CDR3 protein, without DNA. The data show about 380,000 distinct CDR3 sequences, and the top ten clones hold approximately 2.4%. This CDR3 is 20 amino acids long. Germline CDR1 and CDR2: MNHEY and SMNVEV (reference sequence). This clonotype was sampled from a human donor with ulcerative colitis or Crohn's disease, or a healthy co-twin of an affected twin (not recorded which). The rearrangement joins TRBV27 to TRBJ1-6; TCRdb calls TRBD1, which cannot be checked without DNA. Sequenced sample: blood. The chain's CDR3 is CASSLAPRPARLGNNSPLHF.